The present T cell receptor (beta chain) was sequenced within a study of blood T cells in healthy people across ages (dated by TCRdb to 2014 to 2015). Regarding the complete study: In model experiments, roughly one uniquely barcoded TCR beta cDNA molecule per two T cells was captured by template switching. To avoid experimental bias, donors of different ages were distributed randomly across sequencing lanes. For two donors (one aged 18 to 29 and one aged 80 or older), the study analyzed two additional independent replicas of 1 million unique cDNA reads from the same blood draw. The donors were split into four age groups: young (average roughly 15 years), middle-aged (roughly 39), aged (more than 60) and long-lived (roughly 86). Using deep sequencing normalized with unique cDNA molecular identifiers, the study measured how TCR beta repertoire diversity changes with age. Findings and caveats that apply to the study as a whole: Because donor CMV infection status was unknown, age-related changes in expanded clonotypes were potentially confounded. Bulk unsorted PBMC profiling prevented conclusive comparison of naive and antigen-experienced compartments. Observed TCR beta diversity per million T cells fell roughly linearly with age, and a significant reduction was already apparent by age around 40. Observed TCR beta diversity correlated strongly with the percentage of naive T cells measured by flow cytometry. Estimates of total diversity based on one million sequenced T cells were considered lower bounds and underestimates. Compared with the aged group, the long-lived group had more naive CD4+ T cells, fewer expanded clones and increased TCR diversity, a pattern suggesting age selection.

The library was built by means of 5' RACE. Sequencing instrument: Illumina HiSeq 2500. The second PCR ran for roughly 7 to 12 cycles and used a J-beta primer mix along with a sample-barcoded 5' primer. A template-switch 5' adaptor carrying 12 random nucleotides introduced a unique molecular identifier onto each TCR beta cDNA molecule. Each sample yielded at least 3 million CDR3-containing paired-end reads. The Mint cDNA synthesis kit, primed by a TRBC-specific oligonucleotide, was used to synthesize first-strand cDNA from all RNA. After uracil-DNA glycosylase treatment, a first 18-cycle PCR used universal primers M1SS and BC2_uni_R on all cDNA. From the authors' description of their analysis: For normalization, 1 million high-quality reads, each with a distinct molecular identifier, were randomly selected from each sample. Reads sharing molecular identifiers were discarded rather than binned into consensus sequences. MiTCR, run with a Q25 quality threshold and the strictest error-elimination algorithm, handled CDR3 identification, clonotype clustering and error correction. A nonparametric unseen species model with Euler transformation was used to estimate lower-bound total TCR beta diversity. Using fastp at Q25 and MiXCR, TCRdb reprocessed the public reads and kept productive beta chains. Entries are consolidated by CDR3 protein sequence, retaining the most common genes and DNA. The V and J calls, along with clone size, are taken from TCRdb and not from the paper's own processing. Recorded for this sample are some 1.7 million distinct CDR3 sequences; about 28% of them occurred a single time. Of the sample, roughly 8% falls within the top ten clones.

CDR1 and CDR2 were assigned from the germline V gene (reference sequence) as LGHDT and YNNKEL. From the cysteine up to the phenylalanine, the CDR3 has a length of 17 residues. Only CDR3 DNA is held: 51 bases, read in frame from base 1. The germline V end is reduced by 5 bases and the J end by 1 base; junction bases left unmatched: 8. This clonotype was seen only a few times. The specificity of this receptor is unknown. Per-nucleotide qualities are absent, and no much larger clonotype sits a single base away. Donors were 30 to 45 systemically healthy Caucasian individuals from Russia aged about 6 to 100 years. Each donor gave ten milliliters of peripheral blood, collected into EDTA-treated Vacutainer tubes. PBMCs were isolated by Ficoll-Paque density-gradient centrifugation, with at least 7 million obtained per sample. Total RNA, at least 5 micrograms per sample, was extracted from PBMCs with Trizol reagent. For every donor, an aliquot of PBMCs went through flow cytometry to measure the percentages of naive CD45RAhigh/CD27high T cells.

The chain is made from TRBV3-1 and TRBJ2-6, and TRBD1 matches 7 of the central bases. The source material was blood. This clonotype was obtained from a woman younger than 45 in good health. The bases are TGTGCCAGCAGCTCGACAGGGTTTGCGTCTGGGGCCAACGTCCTGACTTTC. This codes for CASSSTGFASGANVLTF.